This section outlines one T cell receptor beta chain sequence together with its context. Antigen unknown. The CDR3 runs to 13 residues. Germline V gene data show CDR1 as KGHSH and CDR2 as LQKENI. The germline V and J ends were trimmed by 3 bases and 6 bases, with 12 bases remaining between them. These data come from a study of OX40 agonist ivuxolimab in advanced cancers. Across the study: Ivuxolimab, which is an agonistic anti-OX40 (CD134) antibody, was administered to the patients.

Using immunoSEQ multiplex PCR, the repertoire was profiled, and TCRdb retains in-frame clones only, with some absent. Of 78,000 or so clones in the sample, around nine tenths were seen once. Notes on the study in general: Expanded clones tended on average to be more numerous among CD8+ T cells than CD4+.

This chain uses TRBV18 with TRBJ2-7; D call uncertain. The TCR sequence derives from an adult with an advanced solid tumor such as melanoma, head and neck, liver or kidney cancer. The material sequenced was CD4+ or CD8+ T cells sorted from blood, taken in a trial of the OX40 agonist ivuxolimab. The chain's CDR3 is CASSPDPPAEQYF. Written as DNA, the CDR3 is TGTGCCAGCTCACCGGACCCGCCCGCCGAGCAGTACTTC.